The 30 T cell receptor beta chains reported below all come from one sample, sequenced in a study of cytomegalovirus exposure and HLA in healthy donors. With 60 Vbeta and 13 Jbeta primers, the PCR was carried out. Sequencing used immunoSEQ multiplex PCR; TCRdb keeps in-frame clones, though not all of them. This sample has hundreds of thousands of clones; more than 55% occur once, and the top ten carry over 2%. Sequenced material: PBMCs. The receptors come from a female donor in good health and CMV-seronegative.

V and J are TRBV28 and TRBJ2-7; TRBD1 matches 8 bases. CDR3 size: 15 residues. The trim removed 6 bases at V and 2 bases at J, leaving 9 bases unmatched. CDR1 is MDHEN and CDR2 is SYDVKM in the germline V gene. This CDR3 is CASRMTGAGTYEQYF. The CDR3 DNA follows: TGTGCCAGCAGGATGACAGGGGCAGGGACCTACGAGCAGTACTTC.

The V gene is TRBV30, the J gene TRBJ2-2; TRBD1 agrees at 7 bases. CDR1 and CDR2 (germline): GTSNPN, SVGIG (reference sequence). V lost 0 bases, J lost 7 bases, and 5 bases stayed unmatched. The CDR3 is 14 amino acids. This CDR3 is CAWSVTTGIGELFF. CDR3 in DNA: TGTGCCTGGAGTGTAACGACAGGGATCGGGGAGCTGTTTTTT.

A word on this clone: The junction departs from germline at one end; a sequencing error may be responsible. The J gene is TRBJ1-4, the V gene TRBV7-9; D is possibly TRBD1 (5 bases). CDR1 and CDR2 (germline): SEHNR, FQNEAQ (reference sequence). The CDR3 runs 15 residues. As DNA, the CDR3 is TGTTCCAGCAGCTTCAAAGCAGGGACTAATGAAAAACTGTTTTTT. Amino acid sequence: CSSSFKAGTNEKLFF.

The genes are TRBV6-5 and TRBJ1-5, with 8 positions matching TRBD1. The ends lost 2 bases at V and 10 bases at J; junction bases unmatched: 7. The CDR3 runs to 14 residues. Looked up from germline, CDR1 is MNHEY and CDR2 is SVGAGI. This CDR3 reads CASSYRQGASPQHF. CDR3 nucleotide sequence: TGTGCCAGCAGTTACAGGCAGGGGGCAAGTCCCCAGCATTTT.

This clone occurred a few times. V and J are TRBV6-1 and TRBJ2-7; unclear D gene. The germline gives CDR1 MNHNS, CDR2 SASEGT. The ends were cut back, 1 base at V and 2 bases at J, with 12 bases in the middle. This CDR3 region has 15 residues. CDR3 sequence (DNA): TGTGCCAGCAGTGAAGACCTAGGCATGACCTACGAGCAGTACTTC. Protein sequence: CASSEDLGMTYEQYF.

The chain couples TRBV7-9 to TRBJ1-2; unclear D gene. The V and J ends lost 5 bases and 5 bases respectively, with 6 bases between them. CDR3 length: 11 amino acids. Germline CDR1 SEHNR, CDR2 FQNEAQ (reference sequence). The CDR3 nucleotides are TGTGCCAGCAGCCACGGGTATGGCTACACCTTC. This sequence encodes CASSHGYGYTF.

A few counts support this clone. The rearrangement uses TRBV10-3 and TRBJ2-7; TRBD2 might be the D (6 bases). Trimming pared 10 bases from V and 9 bases from J, leaving 19 bases between. This CDR3 spans 12 amino acids. Germline V gene sequence: CDR1 ENHRY, CDR2 SYGVKD. The CDR3 here is CATWDSYTTQYF. CDR3 sequence (DNA): TGTGCCACCTGGGACTCATATACGACGCAGTACTTC.

In this sample, this clone turned up once. The chain combines TRBV5-1 with TRBJ2-5, with D possibly TRBD2 on 6 matching bases. Trimming removed 0 bases from V and 0 bases from J, with 21 bases in between. The CDR3 is made up of 19 amino acids. Germline assignment: CDR1 SGHRS and CDR2 YFSETQ. The CDR3 loop reads CASSLASGDLRSYQETQYF. The CDR3 coding sequence is TGCGCCAGCAGCTTGGCCTCGGGAGACCTGCGATCGTACCAAGAGACCCAGTACTTC.

This chain joins TRBV27 and TRBJ1-1; a possible D gene is TRBD1 (6 bases). This CDR3 is 14 amino acids long. Trimming took off 6 bases at V and 8 bases at J, with 19 bases between the two ends. Per germline, CDR1 MNHEY and CDR2 SMNVEV (reference sequence). CDR3 loop: CASRPGHLVSEAFF. The CDR3 bases are TGTGCCAGCAGACCGGGACACTTGGTTTCGGAAGCTTTCTTT.

This clone was recorded only once. This chain links TRBV7-9 with TRBJ1-2; 10 bases agree with TRBD1. V lost 0 bases to trimming and J lost 4 bases; unmatched junction nucleotides: 5. Germline V CDR1 and CDR2: SEHNR, FQNEAQ (reference sequence). The CDR3 has 16 amino acids. CDR3 amino acids: CASSLAGQGFSYGYTF. CDR3 nucleotides: TGTGCCAGCAGCTTAGCGGGACAGGGGTTTTCCTATGGCTACACCTTC.

The rearrangement uses TRBV5-5 and TRBJ2-7, with a possible D match to TRBD1 (6 bases). Germline-derived CDR1 and CDR2 are SGHKS and YYEKEE (reference sequence). V dropped 4 bases and J dropped 4 bases, with 15 bases sitting between them. The CDR3 contains 14 residues. The CDR3 reads CASSHTTGSYEQYF. Written as DNA, the CDR3 is TGTGCCAGCAGCCACACGACAGGATCATACGAGCAGTACTTC.

This rearrangement joins TRBV11-2 to TRBJ1-4; D not resolved. The V gene's germline CDR1 is SGHAT and CDR2 FQNNGV. V lost 6 bases, J lost 4 bases, and 15 bases lay in between. The CDR3 loop spans 15 amino acids. The CDR3, as DNA: TGTGCCAGCAGTCTACCCGGCGGGTTTAATGAAAAACTGTTTTTT. Translation: CASSLPGGFNEKLFF.

This chain connects TRBV27 to TRBJ1-6; 7 positions agree with TRBD1. Germline V lookup: CDR1 MNHEY, CDR2 SMNVEV (reference sequence). Unmatched junction bases numbered 5, after V lost 5 bases and J lost 13 bases. This CDR3 is built from 12 residues. Here the CDR3 reads CASSLRQGPLHF. In DNA, the CDR3 is TGTGCCAGCAGTCTAAGACAGGGTCCCCTCCACTTT.

The chain joins TRBV11-2 to TRBJ1-4, with 8 positions matching TRBD1. V lost 3 bases, J lost 2 bases, and 2 bases stayed unmatched. The germline V gene encodes CDR1 SGHAT and CDR2 FQNNGV. This CDR3 has 15 residues. As DNA, the CDR3 is TGTGCCAGCAGCTTGGGACAGGTGACTAATGAAAAACTGTTTTTT. Translating it yields CASSLGQVTNEKLFF.

The rearrangement joins TRBV6-6 to TRBJ2-2, with D possibly matching TRBD1 (5 bases). V lost 11 bases, J lost 0 bases, and 16 bases lay in between. Germline CDR1 is MNHNY and CDR2 is SVGAGI (reference sequence). The CDR3 runs to 15 residues. CDR3 sequence (DNA): TGTGCCGCACAGGACGGCACCACGAACACCGGGGAGCTGTTTTTT. This translates into CAAQDGTTNTGELFF.

This clone was seen a handful of times. This chain links TRBV14 with TRBJ2-2, with D tentatively TRBD1 (5 bases). With 4 bases removed from V and 3 bases from J, the gap between germline ends came to 15 bases. The germline CDR1 and CDR2 sequences are SGHDN and FVKESK. The CDR3 extends over 16 amino acids. The CDR3 DNA is TGTGCCAGCAGCCTGAAAGGGGAAGTAGACACCGGGGAGCTGTTTTTT. This gives the protein CASSLKGEVDTGELFF.

In its sample, this clone was seen once. The chain couples TRBV18 to TRBJ2-7; D might be TRBD1 (6 bases). The V end lost 0 bases, the J end lost 1 base, and 16 bases lay between the germline ends. Per germline, CDR1 KGHSH and CDR2 LQKENI. The CDR3 is 17 residues long. The CDR3 reads CASSPPSTTGRSYEQYF. Here the CDR3 DNA reads TGTGCCAGCTCACCACCCAGTACTACAGGGAGATCCTACGAGCAGTACTTC.

This chain joins TRBV5-5 and TRBJ2-3, with 15 bases fitting TRBD2. The CDR3 runs to 17 residues. The V gene's germline CDR1 is SGHKS and CDR2 YYEKEE (reference sequence). V was clipped by 3 bases and J by 3 bases; unmatched bases: 5. The CDR3: CASSYRTSGGETDTQYF. CDR3 bases: TGTGCCAGCAGCTACCGGACTAGCGGGGGGGAGACAGATACGCAGTATTTT.

This rearrangement joins TRBV5-1 to TRBJ2-1; 7 nucleotides line up with TRBD1. Per the germline V gene, CDR1 is SGHRS and CDR2 is YFSETQ. The CDR3 is 14 amino acids. Trimming cost V 1 base and J 7 bases; bases outside gene matches: 5. CDR3 nucleotide sequence: TGCGCCAGCAGCTTGACAGGGGCGGGTAATGAGCAGTTCTTC. Protein product: CASSLTGAGNEQFF.

The V gene is TRBV5-1, the J gene TRBJ2-7; TRBD1 aligns across 7 bases. This CDR3 contains 12 residues. Germline V gene lookup returns CDR1 SGHRS and CDR2 YFSETQ. V trimming: 5 bases; J trimming: 3 bases; junction bases outside the gene matches: 2. The CDR3 region is CASRDRDYEQYF. CDR3 DNA: TGCGCCAGCAGAGACAGGGACTACGAGCAGTACTTC.

The J gene is TRBJ2-5, the V gene TRBV5-1; 10 nucleotides agree with TRBD2. Trimming removed 2 bases from V and 4 bases from J; junction bases left unmatched: 11. Per germline, CDR1 SGHRS and CDR2 YFSETQ. The CDR3 runs to 17 residues. In nucleotides, the CDR3 is TGCGCCAGCAGCTTCATGCTAGCGGGAGTGGAGGGAGAGACCCAGTACTTC. Translation: CASSFMLAGVEGETQYF.

The V call is TRBV9, the J call TRBJ2-3, with TRBD2 matching over 10 bases. This CDR3 is 20 amino acids long. The germline gives CDR1 SGDLS, CDR2 YYNGEE. The trim removed 2 bases at V and 0 bases at J, leaving 15 bases unmatched. The CDR3 is CASSVGSGLAVLSSTDTQYF. CDR3 DNA: TGTGCCAGCAGCGTGGGTTCCGGACTAGCGGTACTATCTAGCACAGATACGCAGTATTTT.

This clone was seen more than once but under ten times. The CDR3 DNA reads as TGTGCCAGCGGGGGGGACTACCACACCGGGGAGCTGTTTTTT. Translation: CASGGDYHTGELFF. The rearrangement links TRBV9 to TRBJ2-2; 7 bases are a match to TRBD2. Germline loops: CDR1 SGDLS, CDR2 YYNGEE. V lost 7 bases to trimming and J lost 3 bases; unmatched junction nucleotides: 6. The CDR3 totals 14 residues.

The chain has TRBV6-1 and TRBJ2-7; no firm D call. The V gene lost 4 bases and the J gene lost 2 bases, with 12 bases spanning the gap. Germline V CDR1 and CDR2: MNHNS, SASEGT. CDR3 length equals 14 residues. CDR3 coding DNA: TGTGCCAGCAGTGTCTACGGGTGGACCTACGAGCAGTACTTC. Translation: CASSVYGWTYEQYF.

This chain connects TRBV7-9 to TRBJ2-1, with a possible D match to TRBD2 (5 bases). The germline V and J ends were trimmed by 1 base and 6 bases, with 13 bases remaining between them. The V gene's germline CDR1 is SEHNR and CDR2 FQNEAQ (reference sequence). The CDR3 length is 15 residues. The CDR3 DNA sequence: TGTGCCAGCAGCTTAGATGAGGCAGAGGGCAATGAGCAGTTCTTC. It codes for CASSLDEAEGNEQFF.

CDR3 in amino acids: CASSSGLASYNEQFF. CDR3 in DNA: TGTGCCAGCAGTTCGGGACTTGCCTCCTACAATGAGCAGTTCTTC. The chain couples TRBV27 to TRBJ2-1; maybe TRBD2 (6 bases). CDR3 length equals 15 residues. Trimming cost V 4 bases and J 0 bases, with 10 bases left between them. CDR1 is MNHEY and CDR2 is SMNVEV in the germline V gene (reference sequence).

The chain links TRBV18 to TRBJ1-1, with D unresolved. CDR3 length: 15 amino acids. V was cut by 2 bases and J by 1 base, with 11 bases left in between. Per germline, CDR1 KGHSH and CDR2 LQKENI. CDR3 sequence reads: CASSPSPGSNTEAFF. The CDR3 DNA is TGTGCCAGCTCACCATCCCCGGGATCGAACACTGAAGCTTTCTTT.

The J gene is TRBJ2-1, the V gene TRBV6-1; TRBD2 matches 9 bases. Germline CDR1 reads MNHNS; CDR2 reads SASEGT. CDR3 length equals 15 residues. V trimming: 3 bases; J trimming: 2 bases; junction bases outside the gene matches: 2. The CDR3 DNA reads as TGTGCCAGCAGTGATAGCGGGAGCGCCTACAATGAGCAGTTCTTC. The encoded protein is CASSDSGSAYNEQFF.

The J gene is TRBJ2-3, the V gene TRBV7-9; D remains unclear. CDR3 length: 12 amino acids. The germline V gene has CDR1 SEHNR and CDR2 FQNEAQ (reference sequence). The ends were cut back, 5 bases at V and 0 bases at J, with 3 bases in the middle. CDR3 bases: TGTGCCAGCAGCCTTAGCACAGATACGCAGTATTTT. Its translation is CASSLSTDTQYF.

This clone was seen just once. This rearrangement joins TRBV6-5 to TRBJ2-7, with TRBD2 as a possible D gene (5 bases). V was trimmed by 2 bases and J by 3 bases, leaving 11 bases between them. Germline V lookup: CDR1 MNHEY, CDR2 SVGAGI. The CDR3 is 14 residues long. The CDR3 reads CASSYRGFSYEQYF. The CDR3 DNA follows: TGTGCCAGCAGTTACCGGGGTTTTAGCTACGAGCAGTACTTC.